A single T cell receptor (beta chain) is shown here with its context. The antigen is not known. Unique molecular identifiers had been added to the TCR beta cDNA libraries. The T cell input of roughly 0.9 to 10 million gave hundreds of thousands of cDNA molecules. TCRdb reanalysed the PCR reads using MiXCR and keeps one entry per CDR3 protein. The data contain fewer than 850,000 distinct CDR3 sequences, around 45% of them singletons. The entry originates in a study of post-analysis software for immune sequencing data. At the level of the study: Disease trajectories encompassed relapsing-remitting, secondary progressive and progressive-relapsing multiple sclerosis.

The V end was cut by 1 base, the J end by 13 bases, with 20 bases between. There are 15 residues in the CDR3. Study-wide results and caveats: The authors found that F measure strongly co-clustered same-batch samples. Compared against controls, patients with multiple sclerosis displayed significantly lower normalized Chao1 diversity. Five or six TRBV segments, TRBV5-6, TRBV5-1 and TRBV20-1 among them, were found more frequent in patients than controls.

Specimen: blood. V and J are TRBV12-3 or TRBV12-4 and TRBJ2-4; D is undetermined. This clonotype was sampled from a girl aged 5-17 years with multiple sclerosis. CDR3 nucleotide sequence: TGTGCCAGCAGTTTAGGGGTGGTGTATATTGGGTCCCAGTACTTC. Protein product: CASSLGVVYIGSQYF.